The rows below give T cell receptor beta chains drawn from one sample of a study of T cells expressing NK-cell markers. With the 5' RACE reads reprocessed, TCRdb shows one record per CDR3 protein and no DNA. The record lists around 15,000 distinct CDR3 sequences, of which the ten most abundant hold just under 60%. The sequencing sample was made of blood T cells: a sorted CD56 or NKG2C T cell subset, CD4+ or CD8+ T cells, or bulk PBMC T cells (not recorded which). These receptors originate from a man aged 18-69 years in good health. The CDR3 runs from the conserved cysteine through the conserved F or W. Not every row has a clone size; where given, it reads once, few, many or a size class.

size: .
V: TRBV7-9
J: TRBJ2-1
CDR3: CASRPGTALSYNEQFF

size: .
V: TRBV27
J: TRBJ2-3
CDR3: CASSPQGYTQYF

size: .
V: TRBV7-2
J: TRBJ2-5
CDR3: CASSRKAGAGQETQYF

size: .
V: TRBV20-1
J: TRBJ2-2
CDR3: CSARDRANTGELFF

size: .
V: TRBV7-9
J: TRBJ2-1
CDR3: CASSSKALEGDEQFF

size: .
V: TRBV5-1
J: TRBJ2-7
CDR3: CASSLTGTWDEQYF

size: .
V: TRBV7-2
J: TRBJ2-1
CDR3: CASSLVASGGNEQFF

size: .
V: TRBV29-1
J: TRBJ2-7
CDR3: CSVRTETYEQYF

size: large
V: TRBV20-1
J: TRBJ2-7
CDR3: CSAANALAGAHYEQYF

size: .
V: TRBV12-3/TRBV12-4
J: TRBJ1-1
CDR3: CASSPGTDNTEAFF

size: .
V: TRBV4-3
J: TRBJ1-6
CDR3: CASSRGPGRGVDNSPLHF

size: .
V: TRBV12-3/TRBV12-4
J: TRBJ2-2
CDR3: CASSLASRAGELFF

size: .
V: TRBV7-2
J: TRBJ2-1
CDR3: CASSLWTSDRGNEQFF

size: .
V: TRBV7-9
J: TRBJ1-1
CDR3: CASSRMNTEAFF

size: .
V: TRBV5-5
J: TRBJ2-7
CDR3: CASSRGQRYEQYF

size: .
V: TRBV10-3
J: TRBJ1-2
CDR3: CAISHDNYGYTF

size: .
V: TRBV7-8
J: TRBJ2-1
CDR3: CASSLEETGVRNEQFF

size: .
V: TRBV20-1
J: TRBJ1-5
CDR3: CSATGQTKWDQPQHF

size: .
V: TRBV20-1
J: TRBJ2-7
CDR3: CSAPLAPTYEQYF

size: .
V: TRBV7-2
J: TRBJ2-5
CDR3: CASSLRGGAGWGETQYF

size: .
V: TRBV11-2
J: TRBJ2-2
CDR3: CASSLYRTGELFF

size: .
V: TRBV4-3
J: TRBJ2-1
CDR3: CASSQEGLAGARQFF